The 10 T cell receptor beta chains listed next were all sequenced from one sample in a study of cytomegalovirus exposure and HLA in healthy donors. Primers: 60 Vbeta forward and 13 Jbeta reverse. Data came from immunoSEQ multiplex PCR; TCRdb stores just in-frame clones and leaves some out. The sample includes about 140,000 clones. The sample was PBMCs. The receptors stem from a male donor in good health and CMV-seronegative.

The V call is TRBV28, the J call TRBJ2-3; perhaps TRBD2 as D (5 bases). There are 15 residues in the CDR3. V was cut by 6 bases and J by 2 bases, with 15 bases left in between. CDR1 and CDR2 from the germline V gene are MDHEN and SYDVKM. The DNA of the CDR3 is TGTGCCAGCAGCCCTACTGGGAGTTTCACAGATACGCAGTATTTT. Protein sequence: CASSPTGSFTDTQYF. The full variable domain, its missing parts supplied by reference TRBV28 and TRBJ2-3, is DVKVTQSSRYLVKRTGEKVFLECVQDMDHENMFWYRQDPGLGLRLIYFSYDVKMKEKGDIPEGYSVSREKKERFSLILESASTNQTSMYLCASSPTGSFTDTQYFGPGTRLTVL.

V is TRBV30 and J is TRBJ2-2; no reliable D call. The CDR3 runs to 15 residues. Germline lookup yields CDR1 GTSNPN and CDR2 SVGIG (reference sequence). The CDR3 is CCLEKDALRTGELFF. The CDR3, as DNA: TGTTGCCTGGAGAAGGATGCCCTTCGAACCGGGGAGCTGTTTTTT.

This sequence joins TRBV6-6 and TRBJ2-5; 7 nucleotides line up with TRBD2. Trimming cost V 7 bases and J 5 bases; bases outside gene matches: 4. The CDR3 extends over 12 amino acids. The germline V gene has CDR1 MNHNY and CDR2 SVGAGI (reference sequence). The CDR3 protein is CASKAGVETQYF. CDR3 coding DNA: TGTGCCAGCAAGGCGGGAGTGGAGACCCAGTACTTC.

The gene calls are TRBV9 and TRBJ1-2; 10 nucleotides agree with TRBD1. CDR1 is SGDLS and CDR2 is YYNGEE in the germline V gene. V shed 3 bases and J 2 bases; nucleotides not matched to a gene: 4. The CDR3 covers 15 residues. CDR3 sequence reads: CASSDSGQGNYGYTF. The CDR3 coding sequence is TGTGCCAGCAGCGACTCGGGACAGGGGAACTATGGCTACACCTTC.

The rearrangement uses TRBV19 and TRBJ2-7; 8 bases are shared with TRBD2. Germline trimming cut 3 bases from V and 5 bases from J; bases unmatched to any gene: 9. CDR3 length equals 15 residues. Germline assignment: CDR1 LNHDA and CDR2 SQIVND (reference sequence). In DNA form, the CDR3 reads TGTGCCAGTAGTATGGGTGTGGGACTAGTCCACGAGCAGTACTTC. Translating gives CASSMGVGLVHEQYF.

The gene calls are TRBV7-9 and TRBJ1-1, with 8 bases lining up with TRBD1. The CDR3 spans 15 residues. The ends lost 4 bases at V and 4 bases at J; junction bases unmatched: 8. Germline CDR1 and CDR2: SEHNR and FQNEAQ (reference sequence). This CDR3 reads CASSSGQGSVTEAFF. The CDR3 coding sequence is TGTGCCAGCAGCTCAGGACAGGGTTCGGTCACTGAAGCTTTCTTT. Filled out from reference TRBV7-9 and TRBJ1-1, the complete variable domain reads DTGVSQNPRHKITKRGQNVTFRCDPISEHNRLYWYRQTLGQGPEFLTYFQNEAQLEKSRLLSDRFSAERPKGSFSTLEIQRTEQGDSAMYLCASSSGQGSVTEAFFGQGTRLTVV.

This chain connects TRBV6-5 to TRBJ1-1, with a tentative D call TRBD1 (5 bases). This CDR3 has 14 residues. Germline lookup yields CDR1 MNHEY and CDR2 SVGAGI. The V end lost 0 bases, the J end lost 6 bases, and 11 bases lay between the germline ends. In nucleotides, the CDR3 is TGTGCCAGCAGTTACTCGGGAACAGGCCCTGAAGCTTTCTTT. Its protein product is CASSYSGTGPEAFF.

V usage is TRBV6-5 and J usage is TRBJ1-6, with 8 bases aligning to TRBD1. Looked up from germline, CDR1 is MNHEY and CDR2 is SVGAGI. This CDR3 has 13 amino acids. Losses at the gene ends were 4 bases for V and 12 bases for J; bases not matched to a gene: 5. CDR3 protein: CASSFGQGGPLHF. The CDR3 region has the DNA TGTGCCAGCAGTTTCGGACAGGGTGGACCCCTCCACTTT.

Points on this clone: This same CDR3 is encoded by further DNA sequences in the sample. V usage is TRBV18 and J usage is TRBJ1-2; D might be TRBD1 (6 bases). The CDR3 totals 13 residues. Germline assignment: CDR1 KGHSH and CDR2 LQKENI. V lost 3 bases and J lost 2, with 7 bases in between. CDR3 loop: CASSPDRNYGYTF. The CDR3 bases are TGTGCCAGCTCACCGGACAGAAACTATGGCTACACCTTC.

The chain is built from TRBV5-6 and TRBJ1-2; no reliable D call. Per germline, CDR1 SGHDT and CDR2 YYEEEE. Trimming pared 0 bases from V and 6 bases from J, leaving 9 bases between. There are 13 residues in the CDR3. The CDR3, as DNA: TGTGCCAGCAGCTTGGTCGGTTCTGATGGCTACACCTTC. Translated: CASSLVGSDGYTF. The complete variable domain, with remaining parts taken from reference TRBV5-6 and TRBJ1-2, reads DAGVTQSPTHLIKTRGQQVTLRCSPKSGHDTVSWYQQALGQGPQFIFQYYEEEERQRGNFPDRFSGHQFPNYSSELNVNALLLGDSALYLCASSLVGSDGYTFGSGTRLTVV.